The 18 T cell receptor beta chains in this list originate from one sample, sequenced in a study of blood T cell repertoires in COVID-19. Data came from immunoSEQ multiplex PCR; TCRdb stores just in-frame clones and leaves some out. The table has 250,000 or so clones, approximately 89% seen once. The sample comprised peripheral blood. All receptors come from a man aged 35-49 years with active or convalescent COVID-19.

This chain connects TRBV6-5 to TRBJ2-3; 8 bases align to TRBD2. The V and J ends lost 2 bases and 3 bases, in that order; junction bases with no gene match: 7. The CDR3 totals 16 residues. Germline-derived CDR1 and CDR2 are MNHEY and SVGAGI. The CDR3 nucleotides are TGTGCCAGCAGTTACGGGGCGGGAGGCGAGACAGATACGCAGTATTTT. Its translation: CASSYGAGGETDTQYF.

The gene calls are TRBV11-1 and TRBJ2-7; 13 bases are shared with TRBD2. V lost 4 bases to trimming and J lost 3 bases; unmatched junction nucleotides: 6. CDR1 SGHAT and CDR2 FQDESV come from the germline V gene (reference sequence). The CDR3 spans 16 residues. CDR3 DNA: TGTGCCAGCAGCTCGGCCGGGACTAGCGGGAACTACGAGCAGTACTTC. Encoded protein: CASSSAGTSGNYEQYF.

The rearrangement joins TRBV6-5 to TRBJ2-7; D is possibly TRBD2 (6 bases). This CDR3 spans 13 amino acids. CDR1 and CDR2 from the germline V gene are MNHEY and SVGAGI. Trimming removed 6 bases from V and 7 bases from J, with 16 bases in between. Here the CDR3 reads CASRGLLGSEQYF. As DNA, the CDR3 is TGTGCCAGCAGGGGACTTTTAGGAAGTGAGCAGTACTTC.

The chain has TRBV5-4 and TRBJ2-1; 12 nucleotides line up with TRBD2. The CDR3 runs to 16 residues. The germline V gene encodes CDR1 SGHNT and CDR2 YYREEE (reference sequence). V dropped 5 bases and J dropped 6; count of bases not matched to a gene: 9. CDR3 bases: TGTGCCAGCAGGGCTGCCGGGACTAGCGGGCTCAATGAGCAGTTCTTC. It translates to CASRAAGTSGLNEQFF.

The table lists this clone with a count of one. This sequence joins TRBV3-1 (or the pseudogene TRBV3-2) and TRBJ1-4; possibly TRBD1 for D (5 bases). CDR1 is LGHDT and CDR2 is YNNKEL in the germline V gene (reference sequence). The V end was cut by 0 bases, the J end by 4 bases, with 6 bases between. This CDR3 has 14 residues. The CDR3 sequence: CASSQDRDNEKLFF. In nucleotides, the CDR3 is TGTGCCAGCAGCCAAGACAGGGATAATGAAAAACTGTTTTTT.

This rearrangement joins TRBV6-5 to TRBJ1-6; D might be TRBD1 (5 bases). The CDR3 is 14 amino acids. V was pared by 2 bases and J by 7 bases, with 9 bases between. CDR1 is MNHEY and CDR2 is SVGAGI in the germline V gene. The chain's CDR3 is CASSYGAENSPLHF. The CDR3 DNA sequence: TGTGCCAGCAGTTACGGGGCAGAGAATTCACCCCTCCACTTT.

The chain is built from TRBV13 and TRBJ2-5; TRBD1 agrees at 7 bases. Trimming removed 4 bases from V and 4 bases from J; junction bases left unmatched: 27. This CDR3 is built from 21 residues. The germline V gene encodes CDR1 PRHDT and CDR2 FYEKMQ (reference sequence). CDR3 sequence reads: CASSSAVGDPHRGNGGETQYF. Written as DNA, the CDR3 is TGTGCCAGCAGCTCCGCCGTTGGGGACCCACACAGGGGCAATGGCGGAGAGACCCAGTACTTC.

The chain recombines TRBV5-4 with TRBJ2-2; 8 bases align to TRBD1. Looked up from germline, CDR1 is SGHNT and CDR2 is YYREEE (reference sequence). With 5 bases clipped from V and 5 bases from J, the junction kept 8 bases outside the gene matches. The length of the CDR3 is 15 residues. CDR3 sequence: CASSRSGQGTGELFF. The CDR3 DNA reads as TGTGCCAGCAGTCGCTCCGGACAGGGTACCGGGGAGCTGTTTTTT.

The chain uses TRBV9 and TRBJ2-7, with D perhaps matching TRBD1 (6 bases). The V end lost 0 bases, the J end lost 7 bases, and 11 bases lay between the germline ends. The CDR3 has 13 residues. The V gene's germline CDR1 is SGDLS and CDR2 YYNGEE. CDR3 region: CASSVGTAEEQYF. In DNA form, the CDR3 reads TGTGCCAGCAGCGTAGGGACAGCTGAAGAGCAGTACTTC.

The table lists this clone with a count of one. CDR3 in amino acids: CASSGRVNEQFF. The CDR3 DNA follows: TGTGCCAGCAGCGGCCGGGTCAATGAGCAGTTCTTC. The chain recombines TRBV9 with TRBJ2-1; D ambiguous. Germline CDR1 reads SGDLS; CDR2 reads YYNGEE. Trimming removed 3 bases at V and 6 bases at J, with 7 bases between. This CDR3 comprises 12 residues.

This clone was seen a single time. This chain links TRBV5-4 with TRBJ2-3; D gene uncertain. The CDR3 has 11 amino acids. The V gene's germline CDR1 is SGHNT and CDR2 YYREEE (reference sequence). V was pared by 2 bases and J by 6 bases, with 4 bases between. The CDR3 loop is CASSFGDTQYF. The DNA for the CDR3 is TGTGCCAGCAGCTTTGGCGATACGCAGTATTTT.

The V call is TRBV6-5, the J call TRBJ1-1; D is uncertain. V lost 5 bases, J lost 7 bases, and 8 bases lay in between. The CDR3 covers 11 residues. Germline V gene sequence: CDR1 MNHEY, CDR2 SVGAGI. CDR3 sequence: CASSRGIEAFF. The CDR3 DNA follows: TGTGCCAGCAGTAGAGGGATTGAAGCTTTCTTT.

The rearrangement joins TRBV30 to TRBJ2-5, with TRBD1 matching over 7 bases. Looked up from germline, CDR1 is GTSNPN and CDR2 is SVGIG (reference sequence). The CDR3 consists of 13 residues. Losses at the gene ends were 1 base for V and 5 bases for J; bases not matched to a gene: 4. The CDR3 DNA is TGTGCCTGGAGTGGACAGGGTTACGAGACCCAGTACTTC. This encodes CAWSGQGYETQYF. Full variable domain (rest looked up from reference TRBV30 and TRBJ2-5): SQTIHQWPATLVQPVGSPLSLECTVEGTSNPNLYWYRQAAGRGLQLLFYSVGIGQISSEVPQNLSASRPQDRQFILSSKKLLLSDSGFYLCAWSGQGYETQYFGPGTRLLVL.

The CDR3 sequence is CAWSVGAKYEAFF. In nucleotides, the CDR3 is TGTGCCTGGAGTGTAGGGGCTAAGTATGAAGCTTTCTTT. The genes are TRBV30 and TRBJ1-1, with D perhaps matching TRBD1 (5 bases). Trimming took 0 bases from V and 7 from J, leaving 12 bases between them. CDR1 GTSNPN and CDR2 SVGIG come from the germline V gene (reference sequence). CDR3 size: 13 residues.

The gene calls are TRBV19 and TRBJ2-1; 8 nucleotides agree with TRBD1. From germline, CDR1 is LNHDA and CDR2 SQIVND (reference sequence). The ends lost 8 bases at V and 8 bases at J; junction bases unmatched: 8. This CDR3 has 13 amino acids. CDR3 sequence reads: CASSQDREHEQFF. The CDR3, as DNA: TGTGCCAGTTCCCAGGACAGGGAGCATGAGCAGTTCTTC.

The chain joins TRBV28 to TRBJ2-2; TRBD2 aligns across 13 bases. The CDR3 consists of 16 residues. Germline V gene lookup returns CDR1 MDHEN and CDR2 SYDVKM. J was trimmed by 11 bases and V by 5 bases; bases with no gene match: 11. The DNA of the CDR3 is TGTGCCAGCAGTGTGGGGACTAGCGGGACAAGGGAAGAGCTGTTTTTT. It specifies CASSVGTSGTREELFF.

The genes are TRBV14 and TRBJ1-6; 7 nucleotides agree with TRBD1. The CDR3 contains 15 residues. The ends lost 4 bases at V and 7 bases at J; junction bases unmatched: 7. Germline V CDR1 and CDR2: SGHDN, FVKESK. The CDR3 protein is CASSPRQGRNSPLHF. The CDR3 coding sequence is TGTGCCAGCAGCCCTCGACAGGGTCGGAATTCACCCCTCCACTTT.

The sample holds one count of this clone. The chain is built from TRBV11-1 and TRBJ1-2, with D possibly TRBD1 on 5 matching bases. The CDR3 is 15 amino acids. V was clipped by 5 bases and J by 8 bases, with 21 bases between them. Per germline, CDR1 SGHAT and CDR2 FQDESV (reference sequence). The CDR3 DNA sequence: TGTGCCAGCAGCACAACCCTGAAGGGGCCGAGGGGCTACACCTTC. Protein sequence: CASSTTLKGPRGYTF.